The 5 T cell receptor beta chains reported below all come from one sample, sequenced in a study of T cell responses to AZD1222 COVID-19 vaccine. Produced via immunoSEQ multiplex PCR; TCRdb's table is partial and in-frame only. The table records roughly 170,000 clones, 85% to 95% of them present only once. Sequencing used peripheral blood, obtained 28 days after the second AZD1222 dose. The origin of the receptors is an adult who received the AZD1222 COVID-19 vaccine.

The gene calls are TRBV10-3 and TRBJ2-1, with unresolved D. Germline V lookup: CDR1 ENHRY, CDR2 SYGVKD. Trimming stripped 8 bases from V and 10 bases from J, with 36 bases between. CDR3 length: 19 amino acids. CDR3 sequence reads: CAIPHHLRPRAVGRTEQFF. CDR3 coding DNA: TGTGCCATCCCTCATCACCTCCGGCCCCGCGCAGTTGGCCGAACCGAGCAGTTCTTC.

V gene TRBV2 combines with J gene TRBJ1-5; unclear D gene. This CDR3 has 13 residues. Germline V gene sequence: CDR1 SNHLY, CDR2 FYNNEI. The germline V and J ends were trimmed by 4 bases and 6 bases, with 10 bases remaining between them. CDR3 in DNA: TGTGCCAGCAGTGTTTCTCGGAGTCAGCCCCAGCATTTT. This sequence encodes CASSVSRSQPQHF. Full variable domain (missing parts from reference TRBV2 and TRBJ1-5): EPEVTQTPSHQVTQMGQEVILRCVPISNHLYFYWYRQILGQKVEFLVSFYNNEISEKSEIFDDQFSVERPDGSNFTLKIRSTKLEDSAMYFCASSVSRSQPQHFGDGTRLSIL.

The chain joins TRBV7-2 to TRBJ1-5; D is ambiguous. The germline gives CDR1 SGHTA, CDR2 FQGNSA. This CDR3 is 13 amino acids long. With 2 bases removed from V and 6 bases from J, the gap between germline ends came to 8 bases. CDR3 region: CASSLSSIQPQHF. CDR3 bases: TGTGCCAGCAGCTTATCGAGTATTCAGCCCCAGCATTTT.

DNA of the CDR3: TGCGCCAGCAGCTTGGACAGCAATCAGCCCCAGCATTTT. This translates into CASSLDSNQPQHF. The rearrangement links TRBV5-1 to TRBJ1-5, with unresolved D. The germline V and J ends were trimmed by 0 bases and 1 base, with 2 bases remaining between them. Looked up from germline, CDR1 is SGHRS and CDR2 is YFSETQ. CDR3 length: 13 residues.

DNA for the CDR3: TGTGCCACCCACCACGTCCTGAACACTGAAGCTTTCTTT. Its protein product is CATHHVLNTEAFF. V is TRBV24-1 and J is TRBJ1-1; D gene uncertain. Germline V gives CDR1 KGHDR, CDR2 SFDVKD. CDR3 length: 13 residues. V was shortened by 9 bases and J by 0 bases, with 10 bases between the two germline ends.